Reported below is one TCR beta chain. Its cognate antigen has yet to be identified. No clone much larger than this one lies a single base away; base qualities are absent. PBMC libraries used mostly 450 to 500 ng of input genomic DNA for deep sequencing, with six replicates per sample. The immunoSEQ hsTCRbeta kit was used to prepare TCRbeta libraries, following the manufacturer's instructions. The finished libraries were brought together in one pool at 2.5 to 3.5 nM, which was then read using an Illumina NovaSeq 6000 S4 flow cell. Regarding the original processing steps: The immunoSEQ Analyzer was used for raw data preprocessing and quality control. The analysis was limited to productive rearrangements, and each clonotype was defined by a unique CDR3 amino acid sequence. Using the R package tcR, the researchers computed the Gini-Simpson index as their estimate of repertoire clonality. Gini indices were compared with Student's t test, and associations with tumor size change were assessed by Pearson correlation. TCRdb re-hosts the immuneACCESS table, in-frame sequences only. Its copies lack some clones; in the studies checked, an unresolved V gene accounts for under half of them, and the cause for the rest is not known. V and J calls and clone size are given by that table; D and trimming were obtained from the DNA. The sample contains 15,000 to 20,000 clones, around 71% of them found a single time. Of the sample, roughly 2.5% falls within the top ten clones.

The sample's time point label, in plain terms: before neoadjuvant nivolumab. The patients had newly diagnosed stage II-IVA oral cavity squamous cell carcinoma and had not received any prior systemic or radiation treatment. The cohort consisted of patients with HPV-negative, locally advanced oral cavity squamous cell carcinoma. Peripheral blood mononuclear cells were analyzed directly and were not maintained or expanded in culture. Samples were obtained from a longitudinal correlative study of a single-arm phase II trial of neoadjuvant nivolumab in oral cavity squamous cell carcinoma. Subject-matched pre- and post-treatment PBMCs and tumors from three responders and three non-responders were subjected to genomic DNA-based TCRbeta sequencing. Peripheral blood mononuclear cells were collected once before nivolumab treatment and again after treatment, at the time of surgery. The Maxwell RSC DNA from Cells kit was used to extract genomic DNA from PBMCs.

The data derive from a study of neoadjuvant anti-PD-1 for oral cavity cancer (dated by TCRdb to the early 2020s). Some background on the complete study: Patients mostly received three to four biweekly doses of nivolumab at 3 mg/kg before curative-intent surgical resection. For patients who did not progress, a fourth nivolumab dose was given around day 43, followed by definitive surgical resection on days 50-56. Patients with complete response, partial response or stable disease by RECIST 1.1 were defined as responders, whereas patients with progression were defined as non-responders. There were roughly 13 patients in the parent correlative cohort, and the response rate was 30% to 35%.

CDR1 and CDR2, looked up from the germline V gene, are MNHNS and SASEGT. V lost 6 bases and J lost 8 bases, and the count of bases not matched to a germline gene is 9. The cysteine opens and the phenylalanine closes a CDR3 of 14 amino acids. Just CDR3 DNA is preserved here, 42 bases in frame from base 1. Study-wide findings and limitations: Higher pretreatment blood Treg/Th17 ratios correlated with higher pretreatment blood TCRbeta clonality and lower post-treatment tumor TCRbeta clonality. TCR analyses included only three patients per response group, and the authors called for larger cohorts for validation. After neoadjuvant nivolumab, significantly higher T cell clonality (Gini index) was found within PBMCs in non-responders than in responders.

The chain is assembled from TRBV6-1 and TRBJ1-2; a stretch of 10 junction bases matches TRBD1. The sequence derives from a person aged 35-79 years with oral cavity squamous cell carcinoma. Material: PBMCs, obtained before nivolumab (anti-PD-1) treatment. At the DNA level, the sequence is TGTGCCAGCAGGTCAGGGACAGGGGCCAAGGGCTACACCTTC. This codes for CASRSGTGAKGYTF.